This TCR beta chain was recorded in a study of cytomegalovirus exposure and HLA in healthy donors. At collection, donors were nominally healthy, but unrecorded immune exposures were probable. The CDR3 sequence is 17 residues long. The V and J ends lost 3 bases and 0 bases, in that order; junction bases with no gene match: 6. Germline lookup yields CDR1 KGHSH and CDR2 LQKENI. Whole-study results and caveats: The sole available immune exposure information was CMV serostatus. Associated with cytomegalovirus, according to the listing, were some 150 TCR beta chains.

The PCR had 60 Vbeta and 13 Jbeta primers. Clones were read by immunoSEQ multiplex PCR, and TCRdb kept only the in-frame ones, dropping some. The sample lists about 200,000 clones, 70% seen once, with less than 3% in the top ten. On this clone itself: The antigen is not known.

Sequenced: PBMCs. This TCR came from a man between 40 and 49 years old in good health and CMV-seropositive. The V gene is TRBV18, the J gene TRBJ2-4, with 9 bases lining up with TRBD1. CDR3 nucleotide sequence: TGTGCCAGCTCACCGGGACAGGGTGACCTAGCCAAAAACATTCAGTACTTC. It codes for CASSPGQGDLAKNIQYF.